This T cell receptor (beta chain) is drawn from a study of T cell changes during pregnancy in multiple sclerosis. V was pared by 2 bases and J by 2 bases, with 15 bases between. Germline-derived CDR1 and CDR2 are MNHEY and SVGAGI. The CDR3 length is 16 residues. Sequenced by immunoSEQ multiplex PCR; TCRdb stores in-frame clones only, minus some. The sample shows over 30,000 clones, around 91% of them seen only once. The chain couples TRBV6-5 to TRBJ1-1, with D perhaps matching TRBD1 (5 bases). The sequencing here drew on CD4+ T cells from peripheral blood mononuclear cells, taken in the second trimester of pregnancy. This clonotype was obtained from a female donor in good health, enrolled as a control in a pregnancy study. The CDR3 loop is CASSYGRGQSNTEAFF. The CDR3, as DNA: TGTGCCAGCAGTTACGGGCGCGGACAATCCAACACTGAAGCTTTCTTT.